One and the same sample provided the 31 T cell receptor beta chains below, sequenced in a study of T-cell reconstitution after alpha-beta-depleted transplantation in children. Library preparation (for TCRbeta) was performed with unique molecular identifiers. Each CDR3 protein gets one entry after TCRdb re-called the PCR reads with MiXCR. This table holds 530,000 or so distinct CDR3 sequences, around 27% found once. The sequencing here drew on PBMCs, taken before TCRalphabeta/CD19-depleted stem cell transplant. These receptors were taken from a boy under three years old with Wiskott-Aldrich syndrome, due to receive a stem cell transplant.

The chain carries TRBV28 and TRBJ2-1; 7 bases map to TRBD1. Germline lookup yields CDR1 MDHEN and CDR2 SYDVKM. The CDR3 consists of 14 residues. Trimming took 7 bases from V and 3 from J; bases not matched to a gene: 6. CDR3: CASKTGTHYNEQFF. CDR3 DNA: TGTGCCAGCAAGACAGGGACCCACTACAATGAGCAGTTCTTC.

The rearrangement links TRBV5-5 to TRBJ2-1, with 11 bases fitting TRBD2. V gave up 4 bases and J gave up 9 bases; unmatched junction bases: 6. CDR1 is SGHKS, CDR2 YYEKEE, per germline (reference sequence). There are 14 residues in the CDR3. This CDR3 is CASSTSGSTTEQFF. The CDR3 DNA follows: TGTGCCAGCAGCACTAGCGGGAGCACTACTGAGCAGTTCTTC.

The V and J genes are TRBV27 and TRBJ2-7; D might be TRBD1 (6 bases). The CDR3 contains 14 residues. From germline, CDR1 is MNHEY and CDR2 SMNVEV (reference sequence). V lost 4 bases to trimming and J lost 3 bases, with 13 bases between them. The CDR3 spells CASSSQGPFYEQYF. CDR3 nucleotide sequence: TGTGCCAGCAGTTCCCAGGGGCCCTTCTACGAGCAGTACTTC.

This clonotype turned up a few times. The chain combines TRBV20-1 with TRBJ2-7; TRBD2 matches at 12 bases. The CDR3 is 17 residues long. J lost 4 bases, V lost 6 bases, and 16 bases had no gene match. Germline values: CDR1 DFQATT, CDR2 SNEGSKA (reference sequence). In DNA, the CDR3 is TGCAGTGCCCACCCTGGACAGTGGACTAGCGGGGAATACGAGCAGTACTTC. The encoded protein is CSAHPGQWTSGEYEQYF.

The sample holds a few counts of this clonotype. The CDR3 DNA follows: TGCGCCAGCAGCTGGGGACTAGCGGGAGCGGAGACCGGGGAGCTGTTTTTT. Translating it yields CASSWGLAGAETGELFF. The chain carries TRBV5-1 and TRBJ2-2, with 14 bases that match TRBD2. CDR1 is SGHRS and CDR2 is YFSETQ in the germline V gene. Trimming at V came to 3 bases and at J to 5 bases, leaving 6 bases not matched to a gene. The CDR3 runs 17 residues.

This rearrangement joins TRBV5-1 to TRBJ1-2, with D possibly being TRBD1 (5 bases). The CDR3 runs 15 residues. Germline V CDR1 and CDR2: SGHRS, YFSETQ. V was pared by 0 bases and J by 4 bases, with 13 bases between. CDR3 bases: TGCGCCAGCAGCTTGGCCCGGGGGAGCGGCTATGGCTACACCTTC. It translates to CASSLARGSGYGYTF.

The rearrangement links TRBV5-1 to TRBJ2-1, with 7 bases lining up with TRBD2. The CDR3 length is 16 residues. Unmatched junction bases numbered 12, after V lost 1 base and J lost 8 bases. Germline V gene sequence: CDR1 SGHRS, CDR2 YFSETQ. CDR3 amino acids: CASSLNGLDLLHEQFF. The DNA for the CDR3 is TGCGCCAGCAGCTTGAACGGACTAGACTTACTCCATGAGCAGTTCTTC.

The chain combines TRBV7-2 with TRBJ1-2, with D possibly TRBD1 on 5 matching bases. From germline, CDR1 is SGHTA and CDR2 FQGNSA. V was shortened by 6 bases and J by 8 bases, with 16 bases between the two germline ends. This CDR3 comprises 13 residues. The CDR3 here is CASSTSQGGGYTF. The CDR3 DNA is TGTGCCAGCAGTACAAGCCAGGGTGGGGGCTACACCTTC.

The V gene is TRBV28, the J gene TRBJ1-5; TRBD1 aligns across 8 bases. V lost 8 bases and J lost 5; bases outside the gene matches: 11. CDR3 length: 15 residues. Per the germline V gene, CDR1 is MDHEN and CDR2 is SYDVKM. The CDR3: CASQRTGTGYQPQHF. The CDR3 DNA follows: TGTGCCAGCCAAAGGACAGGGACGGGGTATCAGCCCCAGCATTTT.

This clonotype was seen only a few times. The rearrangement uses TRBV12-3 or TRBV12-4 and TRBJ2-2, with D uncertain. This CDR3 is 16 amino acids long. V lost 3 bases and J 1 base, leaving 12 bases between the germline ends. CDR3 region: CASSFDSTVNTGELFF. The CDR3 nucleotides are TGTGCCAGCAGTTTCGACTCGACGGTGAACACCGGGGAGCTGTTTTTT.

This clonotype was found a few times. CDR3 nucleotide sequence: TGCGCCAGCAGCCAAGGAAGAGGGAGGATCAAAGAGACCCAGTACTTC. It encodes CASSQGRGRIKETQYF. This chain joins TRBV4-1 and TRBJ2-5; possibly TRBD2 for D (6 bases). Trimming stripped 1 base from V and 3 bases from J, with 15 bases between. The CDR3 contains 16 residues. Germline V gene lookup returns CDR1 MGHRA and CDR2 YSYEKL.

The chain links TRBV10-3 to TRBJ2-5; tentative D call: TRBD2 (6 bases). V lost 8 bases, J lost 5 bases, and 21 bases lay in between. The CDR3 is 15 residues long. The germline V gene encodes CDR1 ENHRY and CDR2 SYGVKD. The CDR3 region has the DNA TGTGCCATCTCCTTTTTGGAGGGGATGGGGGAGACCCAGTACTTC. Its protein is CAISFLEGMGETQYF.

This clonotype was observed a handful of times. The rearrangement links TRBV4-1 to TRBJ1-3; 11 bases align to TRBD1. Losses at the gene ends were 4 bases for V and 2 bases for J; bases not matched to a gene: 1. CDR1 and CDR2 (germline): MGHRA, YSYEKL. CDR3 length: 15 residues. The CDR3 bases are TGCGCCAGCAGCCCGGGACAGGGGGCTGGAAACACCATATATTTT. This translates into CASSPGQGAGNTIYF.

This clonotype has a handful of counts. The CDR3, as DNA: TGCGCCAGCAGCTTGGAGCTTCTCTCCTACAATGAGCAGTTCTTC. It encodes CASSLELLSYNEQFF. This sequence joins TRBV5-1 and TRBJ2-1; the D is unclear. CDR3 length: 15 amino acids. From germline, CDR1 is SGHRS and CDR2 YFSETQ. Deletions cut 0 bases from V and 0 bases from J, with 7 bases between.

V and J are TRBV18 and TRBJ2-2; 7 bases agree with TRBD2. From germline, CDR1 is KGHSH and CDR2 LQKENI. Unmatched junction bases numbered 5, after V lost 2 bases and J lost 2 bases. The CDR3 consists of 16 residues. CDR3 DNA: TGTGCCAGCTCACCATCGGGCGGGAGTAACACCGGGGAGCTGTTTTTT. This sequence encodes CASSPSGGSNTGELFF.

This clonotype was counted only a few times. CDR3 residues: CSARAQTSGSGNEQFF. The CDR3 nucleotides read TGCAGTGCTAGAGCCCAAACTAGCGGGAGTGGCAATGAGCAGTTCTTC. This rearrangement joins TRBV20-1 to TRBJ2-1; 11 nucleotides match TRBD2. With V trimmed by 1 base and J by 6 bases, 8 bases remained unmatched. In germline, CDR1 is DFQATT, CDR2 SNEGSKA (reference sequence). The CDR3 contains 16 residues.

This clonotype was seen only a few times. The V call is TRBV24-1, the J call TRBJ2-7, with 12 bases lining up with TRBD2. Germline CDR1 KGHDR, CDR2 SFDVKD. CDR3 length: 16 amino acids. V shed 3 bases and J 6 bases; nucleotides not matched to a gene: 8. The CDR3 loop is CATSDGTSGFRAEQYF. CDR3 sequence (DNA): TGTGCCACCAGTGATGGGACTAGCGGGTTCCGGGCCGAGCAGTACTTC.

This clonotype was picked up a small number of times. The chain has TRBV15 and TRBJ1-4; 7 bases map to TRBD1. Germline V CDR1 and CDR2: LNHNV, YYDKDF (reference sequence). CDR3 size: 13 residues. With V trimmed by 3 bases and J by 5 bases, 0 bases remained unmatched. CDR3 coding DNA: TGTGCCACCAGCAGGGGACAGAATGAAAAACTGTTTTTT. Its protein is CATSRGQNEKLFF.

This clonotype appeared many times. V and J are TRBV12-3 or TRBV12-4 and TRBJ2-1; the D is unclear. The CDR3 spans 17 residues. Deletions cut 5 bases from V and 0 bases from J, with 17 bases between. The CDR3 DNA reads TGTGCCAGCAGTCCCATGGTAGCTGCCAGCTCCTACAATGAGCAGTTCTTC. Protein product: CASSPMVAASSYNEQFF.

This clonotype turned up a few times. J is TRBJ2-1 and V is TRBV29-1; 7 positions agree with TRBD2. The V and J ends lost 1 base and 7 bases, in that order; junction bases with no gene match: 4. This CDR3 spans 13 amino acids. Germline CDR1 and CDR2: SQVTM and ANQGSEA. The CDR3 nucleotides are TGCAGCGTTGAAGCTAGCGGCTTAAATGAGCAGTTCTTC. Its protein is CSVEASGLNEQFF.

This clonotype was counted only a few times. This CDR3 is CASSEGRASGYTF. CDR3 sequence (DNA): TGTGCCAGCAGTGAGGGCAGGGCCTCTGGCTACACCTTC. The chain joins TRBV2 to TRBJ1-2; the D gene is possibly TRBD1 (5 bases). CDR3 length: 13 amino acids. Germline CDR1 SNHLY, CDR2 FYNNEI. V was cut by 3 bases and J by 7 bases, with 12 bases left in between.

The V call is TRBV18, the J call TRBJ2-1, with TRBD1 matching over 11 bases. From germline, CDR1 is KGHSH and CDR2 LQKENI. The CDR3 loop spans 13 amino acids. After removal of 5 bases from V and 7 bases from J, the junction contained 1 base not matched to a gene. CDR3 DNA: TGTGCCAGCTCAGGACAGGGGGCTAATGAGCAGTTCTTC. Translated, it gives CASSGQGANEQFF.

The CDR3 sequence is CASSRNAANEKLFF. The CDR3 DNA reads as TGTGCCAGCAGCCGCAACGCGGCTAATGAAAAACTGTTTTTT. This chain connects TRBV28 to TRBJ1-4; no clear D gene. This CDR3 is 14 amino acids long. The germline V gene encodes CDR1 MDHEN and CDR2 SYDVKM. V was cut by 6 bases and J by 3 bases, with 11 bases left in between.

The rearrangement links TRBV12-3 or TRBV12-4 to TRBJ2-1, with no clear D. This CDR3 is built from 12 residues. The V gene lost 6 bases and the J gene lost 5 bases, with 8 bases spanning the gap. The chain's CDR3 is CASRSPHNEQFF. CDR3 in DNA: TGTGCCAGCAGGTCCCCACACAATGAGCAGTTCTTC.

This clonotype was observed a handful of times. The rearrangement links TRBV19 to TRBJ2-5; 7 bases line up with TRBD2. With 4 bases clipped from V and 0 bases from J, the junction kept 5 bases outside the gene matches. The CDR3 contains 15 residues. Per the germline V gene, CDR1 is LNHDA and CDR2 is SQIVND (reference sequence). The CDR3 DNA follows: TGTGCCAGTAGTACCGGCCGGGGGGACCAAGAGACCCAGTACTTC. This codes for CASSTGRGDQETQYF.

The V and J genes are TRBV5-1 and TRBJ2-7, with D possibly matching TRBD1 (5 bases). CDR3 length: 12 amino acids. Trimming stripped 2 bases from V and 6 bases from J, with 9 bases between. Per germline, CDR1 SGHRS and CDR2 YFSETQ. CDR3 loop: CASSFTGSEQYF. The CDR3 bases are TGCGCCAGCAGCTTTACAGGTTCCGAGCAGTACTTC.

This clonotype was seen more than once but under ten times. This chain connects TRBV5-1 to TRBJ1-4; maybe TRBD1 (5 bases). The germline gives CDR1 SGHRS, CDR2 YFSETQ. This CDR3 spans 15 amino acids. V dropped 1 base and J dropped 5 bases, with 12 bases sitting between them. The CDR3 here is CASSLTGTENEKLFF. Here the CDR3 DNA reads TGCGCCAGCAGCTTGACCGGGACCGAGAATGAAAAACTGTTTTTT. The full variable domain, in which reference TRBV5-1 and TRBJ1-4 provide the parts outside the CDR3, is KAGVTQTPRYLIKTRGQQVTLSCSPISGHRSVSWYQQTPGQGLQFLFEYFSETQRNKGNFPGRFSGRQFSNSRSEMNVSTLELGDSALYLCASSLTGTENEKLFFGSGTQLSVL.

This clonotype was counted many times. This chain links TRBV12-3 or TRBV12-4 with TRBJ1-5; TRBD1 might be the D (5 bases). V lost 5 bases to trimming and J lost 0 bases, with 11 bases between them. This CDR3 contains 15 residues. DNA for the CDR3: TGTGCCAGCAGTCTCAAGGGGTATAGCAATCAGCCCCAGCATTTT. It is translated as CASSLKGYSNQPQHF.

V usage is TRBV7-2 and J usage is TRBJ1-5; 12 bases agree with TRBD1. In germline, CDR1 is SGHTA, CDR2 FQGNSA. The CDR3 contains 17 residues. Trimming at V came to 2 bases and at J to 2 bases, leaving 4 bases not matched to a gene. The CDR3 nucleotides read TGTGCCAGCAGCTTAAGGGACAGGGGGCGCGGCAATCAGCCCCAGCATTTT. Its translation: CASSLRDRGRGNQPQHF.

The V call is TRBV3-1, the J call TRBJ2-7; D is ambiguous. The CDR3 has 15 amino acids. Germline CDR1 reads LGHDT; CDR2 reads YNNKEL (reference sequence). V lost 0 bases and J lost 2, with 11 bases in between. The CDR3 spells CASSQEPVTAYEQYF. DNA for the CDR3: TGTGCCAGCAGCCAAGAGCCCGTTACAGCCTACGAGCAGTACTTC.

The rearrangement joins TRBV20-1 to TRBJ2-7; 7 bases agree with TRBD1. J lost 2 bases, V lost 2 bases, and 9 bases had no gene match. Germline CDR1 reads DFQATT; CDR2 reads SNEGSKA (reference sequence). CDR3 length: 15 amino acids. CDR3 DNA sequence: TGCAGTGCTAGACTGACAGGGAAGAGGGCCTACGAGCAGTACTTC. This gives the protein CSARLTGKRAYEQYF.